The T cell receptor beta chain under discussion was sequenced for a study of blood T cell repertoires in COVID-19. Whole-study context: Acute-phase and convalescent COVID-19 samples originated in the United States, Italy and Spain. T cells, B-cell-depleted T cells, or PBMCs supplied cDNA or gDNA.

Original processing notes: Amplified reference gene primers provided the basis for estimating nucleated cell counts. Method: immunoSEQ multiplex PCR; TCRdb's copy keeps in-frame clones and lacks some. V, J and clone size are those of that table, while D and trimming were read from the DNA. This table holds about 45,000 clones, approximately 80% found once. Germline lookup yields CDR1 MDHEN and CDR2 SYDVKM. V trimming: 6 bases; J trimming: 3 bases; junction bases outside the gene matches: 5. The CDR3 consists of 14 residues. Sequencing input: peripheral blood. This receptor was obtained from a human donor in a cohort sampled during active COVID-19. This chain joins TRBV28 and TRBJ1-3, with 7 bases identical to TRBD1. The CDR3 nucleotides are TGTGCCAGCAGCCATGACAGGGTTGGAAACACCATATATTTT. It codes for CASSHDRVGNTIYF.